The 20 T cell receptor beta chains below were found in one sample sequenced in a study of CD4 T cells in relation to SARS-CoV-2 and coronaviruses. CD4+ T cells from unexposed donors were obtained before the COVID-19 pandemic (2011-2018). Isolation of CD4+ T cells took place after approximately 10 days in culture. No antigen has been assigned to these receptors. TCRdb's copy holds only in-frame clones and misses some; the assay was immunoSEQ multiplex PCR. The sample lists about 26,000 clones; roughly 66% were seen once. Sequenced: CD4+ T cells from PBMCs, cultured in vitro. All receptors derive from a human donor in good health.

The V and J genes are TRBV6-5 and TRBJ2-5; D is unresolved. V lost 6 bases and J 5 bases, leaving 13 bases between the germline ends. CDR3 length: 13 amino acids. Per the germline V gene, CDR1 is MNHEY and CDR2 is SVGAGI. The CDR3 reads CASSYGPPETQYF. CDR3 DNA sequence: TGTGCCAGCAGCTACGGGCCTCCGGAGACCCAGTACTTC.

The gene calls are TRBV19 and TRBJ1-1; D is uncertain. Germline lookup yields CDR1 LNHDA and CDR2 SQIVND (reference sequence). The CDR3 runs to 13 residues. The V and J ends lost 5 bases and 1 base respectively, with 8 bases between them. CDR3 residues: CASSFTSNTEAFF. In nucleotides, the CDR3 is TGTGCCAGTAGTTTCACCTCGAACACTGAAGCTTTCTTT.

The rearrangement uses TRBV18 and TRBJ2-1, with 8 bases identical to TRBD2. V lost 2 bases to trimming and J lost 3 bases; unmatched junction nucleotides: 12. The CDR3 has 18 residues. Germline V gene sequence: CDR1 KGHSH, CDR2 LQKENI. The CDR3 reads CASSPERRGAQIYNEQFF. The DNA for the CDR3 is TGTGCCAGCTCACCAGAGAGGCGGGGGGCCCAAATCTACAATGAGCAGTTCTTC.

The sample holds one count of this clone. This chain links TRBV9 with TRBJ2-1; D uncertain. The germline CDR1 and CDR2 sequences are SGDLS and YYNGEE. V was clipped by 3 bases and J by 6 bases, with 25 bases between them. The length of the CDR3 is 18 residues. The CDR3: CASSEHAKTAAWINEQFF. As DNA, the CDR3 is TGTGCCAGCAGCGAACACGCAAAAACCGCCGCTTGGATCAATGAGCAGTTCTTC.

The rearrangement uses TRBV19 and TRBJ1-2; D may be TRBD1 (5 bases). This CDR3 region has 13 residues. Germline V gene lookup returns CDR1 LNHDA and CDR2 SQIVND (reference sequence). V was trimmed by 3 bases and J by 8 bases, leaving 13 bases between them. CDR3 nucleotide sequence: TGTGCCAGTAGTATCGGCCGCCGGGGGGGCTACACCTTC. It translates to CASSIGRRGGYTF. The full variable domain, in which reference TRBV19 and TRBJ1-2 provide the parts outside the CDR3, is DGGITQSPKYLFRKEGQNVTLSCEQNLNHDAMYWYRQDPGQGLRLIYYSQIVNDFQKGDIAEGYSVSREKKESFPLTVTSAQKNPTAFYLCASSIGRRGGYTFGSGTRLTVV.

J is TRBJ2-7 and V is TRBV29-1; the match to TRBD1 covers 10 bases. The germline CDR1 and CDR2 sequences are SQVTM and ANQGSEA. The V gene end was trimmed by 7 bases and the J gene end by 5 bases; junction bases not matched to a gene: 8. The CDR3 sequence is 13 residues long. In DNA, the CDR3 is TGCAGCGCGGTGGGACAGGGGTTCAACGAGCAGTACTTC. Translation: CSAVGQGFNEQYF.

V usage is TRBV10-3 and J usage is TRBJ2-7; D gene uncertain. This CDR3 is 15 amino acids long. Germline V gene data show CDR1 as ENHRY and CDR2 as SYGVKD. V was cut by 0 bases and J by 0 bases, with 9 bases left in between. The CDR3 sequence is CAISESSAASYEQYF. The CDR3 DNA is TGTGCCATCAGTGAGTCGAGTGCAGCCTCCTACGAGCAGTACTTC.

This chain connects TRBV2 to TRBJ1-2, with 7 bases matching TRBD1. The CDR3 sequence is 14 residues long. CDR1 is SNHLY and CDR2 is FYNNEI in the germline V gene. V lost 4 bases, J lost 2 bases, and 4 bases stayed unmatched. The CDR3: CASSADRANYGYTF. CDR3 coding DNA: TGTGCCAGCAGTGCTGACAGGGCGAACTATGGCTACACCTTC.

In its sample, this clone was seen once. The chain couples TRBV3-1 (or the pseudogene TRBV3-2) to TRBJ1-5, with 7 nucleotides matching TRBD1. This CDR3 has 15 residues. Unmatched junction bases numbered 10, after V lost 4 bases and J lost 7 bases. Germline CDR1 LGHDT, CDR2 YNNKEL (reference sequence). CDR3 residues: CASSPRTGGGQPQHF. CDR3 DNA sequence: TGTGCCAGCAGCCCCCGGACAGGAGGTGGACAGCCCCAGCATTTT.

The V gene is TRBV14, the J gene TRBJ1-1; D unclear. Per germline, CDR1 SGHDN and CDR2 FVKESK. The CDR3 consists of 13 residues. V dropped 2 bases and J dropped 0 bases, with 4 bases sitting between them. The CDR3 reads CASSQNVNTEAFF. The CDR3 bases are TGTGCCAGCAGCCAAAACGTGAACACTGAAGCTTTCTTT.

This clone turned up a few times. The CDR3 DNA is TGCGCCAGCAGCCAAGGGCGGGCGGGCACCGGGGAGCTGTTTTTT. Protein sequence: CASSQGRAGTGELFF. The rearrangement joins TRBV4-1 to TRBJ2-2; possible D gene TRBD2, 5 bases. Looked up from germline, CDR1 is MGHRA and CDR2 is YSYEKL. CDR3 size: 15 residues. V lost 1 base and J lost 4, with 10 bases in between.

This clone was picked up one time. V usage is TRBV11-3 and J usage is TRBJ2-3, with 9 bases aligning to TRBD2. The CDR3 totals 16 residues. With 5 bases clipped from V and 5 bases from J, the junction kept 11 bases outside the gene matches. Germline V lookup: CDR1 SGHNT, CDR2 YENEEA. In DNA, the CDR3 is TGTGCCAGCAGCCGGCGCGGGGGGGACGGTCGAGATACGCAGTATTTT. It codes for CASSRRGGDGRDTQYF.

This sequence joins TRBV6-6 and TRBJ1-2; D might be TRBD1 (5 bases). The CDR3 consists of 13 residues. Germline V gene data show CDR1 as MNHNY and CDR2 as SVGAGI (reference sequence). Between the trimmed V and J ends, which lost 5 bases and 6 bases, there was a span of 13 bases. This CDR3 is CASSLQGFDGYTF. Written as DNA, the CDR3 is TGTGCCAGCAGTCTTCAGGGTTTTGATGGCTACACCTTC.

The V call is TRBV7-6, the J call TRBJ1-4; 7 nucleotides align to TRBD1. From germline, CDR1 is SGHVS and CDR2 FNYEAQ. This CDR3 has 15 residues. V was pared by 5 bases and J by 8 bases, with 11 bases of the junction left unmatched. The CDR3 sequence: CASSPGVGGREKLFF. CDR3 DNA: TGTGCCAGCAGCCCGGGGGTAGGGGGCAGGGAAAAACTGTTTTTT.

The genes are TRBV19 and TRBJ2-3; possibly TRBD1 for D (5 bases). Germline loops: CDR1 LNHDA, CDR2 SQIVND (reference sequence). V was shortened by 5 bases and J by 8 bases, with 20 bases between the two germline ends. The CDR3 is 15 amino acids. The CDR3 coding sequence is TGTGCCAGTAGTCCAAGGAGAGCAGGGAAGGCTACGCAGTATTTT. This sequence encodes CASSPRRAGKATQYF.

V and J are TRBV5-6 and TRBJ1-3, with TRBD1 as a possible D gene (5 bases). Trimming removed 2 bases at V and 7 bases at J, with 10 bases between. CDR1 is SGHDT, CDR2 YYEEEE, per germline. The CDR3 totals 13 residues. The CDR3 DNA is TGTGCCAGCAGCTTTAGGGACGCGAACACCATATATTTT. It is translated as CASSFRDANTIYF.

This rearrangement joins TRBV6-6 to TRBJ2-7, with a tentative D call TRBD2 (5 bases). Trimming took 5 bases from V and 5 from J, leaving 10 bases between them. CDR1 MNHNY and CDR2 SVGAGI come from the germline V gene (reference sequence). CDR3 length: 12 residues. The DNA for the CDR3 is TGTGCCAGCAGTGCTAGCAGCAACGAGCAGTACTTC. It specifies CASSASSNEQYF.

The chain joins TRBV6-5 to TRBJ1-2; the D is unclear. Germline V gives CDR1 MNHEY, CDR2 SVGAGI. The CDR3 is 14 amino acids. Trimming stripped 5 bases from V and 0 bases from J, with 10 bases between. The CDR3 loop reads CASSTGRSNYGYTF. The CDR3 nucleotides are TGTGCCAGCAGTACCGGGAGATCTAACTATGGCTACACCTTC.

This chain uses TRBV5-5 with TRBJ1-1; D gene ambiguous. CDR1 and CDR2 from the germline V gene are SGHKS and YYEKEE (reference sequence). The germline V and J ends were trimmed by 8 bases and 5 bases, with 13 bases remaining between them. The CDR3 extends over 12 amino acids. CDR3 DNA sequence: TGTGCCAGTGGGCGGGGTAATACTGAAGCTTTCTTT. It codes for CASGRGNTEAFF. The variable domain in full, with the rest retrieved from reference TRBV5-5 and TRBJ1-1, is DAGVTQSPTHLIKTRGQQVTLRCSPISGHKSVSWYQQVLGQGPQFIFQYYEKEERGRGNFPDRFSARQFPNYSSELNVNALLLGDSALYLCASGRGNTEAFFGQGTRLTVV.

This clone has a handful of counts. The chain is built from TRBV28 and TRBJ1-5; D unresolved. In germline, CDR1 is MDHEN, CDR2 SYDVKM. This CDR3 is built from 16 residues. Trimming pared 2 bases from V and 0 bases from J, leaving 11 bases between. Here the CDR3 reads CASSLRATYSNQPQHF. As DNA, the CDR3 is TGTGCCAGCAGTTTAAGGGCAACTTATAGCAATCAGCCCCAGCATTTT.